The 15 T cell receptor beta chains listed next were all sequenced from one sample in a study of cytomegalovirus exposure and HLA in healthy donors. Researchers ran the PCR with 60 Vbeta and 13 Jbeta primers. The protocol was immunoSEQ multiplex PCR, while the TCRdb copy is restricted to in-frame clones and leaves out a portion. In the table there are 150,000 to 160,000 clones, roughly 79% of which are singletons. The sequencing input was PBMCs. Source of these receptors: a man aged 18 to 29 in good health and CMV-seronegative.

V gene TRBV9 combines with J gene TRBJ2-5; 9 bases map to TRBD2. Germline values: CDR1 SGDLS, CDR2 YYNGEE. V was pared by 0 bases and J by 4 bases, with 10 bases of the junction left unmatched. The CDR3 is 17 residues long. CDR3 sequence: CASSVGSGGPGRETQYF. In DNA, the CDR3 is TGTGCCAGCAGCGTAGGTAGCGGGGGCCCGGGGAGAGAGACCCAGTACTTC. Based on the CDR3 plus reference TRBV9 and TRBJ2-5, the full variable domain is DSGVTQTPKHLITATGQRVTLRCSPRSGDLSVYWYQQSLDQGLQFLIQYYNGEERAKGNILERFSAQQFPDLHSELNLSSLELGDSALYFCASSVGSGGPGRETQYFGPGTRLLVL.

This clone has more than one count but fewer than ten. The chain employs TRBV7-2 and TRBJ2-1; D uncertain. Germline CDR1 and CDR2: SGHTA and FQGNSA. CDR3 length: 12 residues. V lost 5 bases and J 5 bases, leaving 7 bases between the germline ends. The CDR3 region is CASSPQNNEQFF. CDR3 nucleotide sequence: TGTGCCAGCAGCCCTCAGAACAATGAGCAGTTCTTC.

This clone has only one observation. The CDR3 carries no conserved terminal phenylalanine or tryptophan, so it likely arises from a read error. V is TRBV7-9 and J is TRBJ1-6, with 8 nucleotides matching TRBD1. Trimming at V came to 4 bases and at J to 8 bases, leaving 4 bases not matched to a gene. CDR1 is SEHNR, CDR2 FQNEAQ, per germline (reference sequence). This CDR3 region has 14 residues. The chain's CDR3 is CASSSGTGYSPLHL. CDR3 nucleotides: TGTGCCAGCAGCTCCGGGACAGGTTATTCACCCCTCCACCTT.

This clone was seen only once. The V and J genes are TRBV5-6 and TRBJ1-6; D remains unclear. Trimming left V 1 base short and J 5 bases short, with 10 bases between. Germline CDR1 SGHDT, CDR2 YYEEEE. The CDR3 consists of 15 residues. The CDR3 reads CASSLPGTNNSPLHF. The CDR3, as DNA: TGTGCCAGCAGCTTGCCTGGAACTAATAATTCACCCCTCCACTTT.

The chain carries TRBV10-2 and TRBJ1-1; the D gene is possibly TRBD1 (6 bases). The germline V and J ends were trimmed by 7 bases and 5 bases, with 17 bases remaining between them. The CDR3 runs 14 residues. From germline, CDR1 is WSHSY and CDR2 SAAADI. In DNA form, the CDR3 reads TGCGCCAGCATACCCCGGGCAGGGGATACTGAAGCTTTCTTT. Amino acids: CASIPRAGDTEAFF.

This chain joins TRBV7-8 and TRBJ2-5, with 14 bases that match TRBD2. Germline V gives CDR1 SGHVS, CDR2 FQNEAQ. Losses at the gene ends were 5 bases for V and 5 bases for J; bases not matched to a gene: 10. The CDR3 has 17 residues. Written as DNA, the CDR3 is TGTGCCAGCAGCGCAGCCGGACTAGCGGGGGGCCGGGAGACCCAGTACTTC. Its protein is CASSAAGLAGGRETQYF.

The chain is built from TRBV5-1 and TRBJ2-1; 15 bases are a match to TRBD2. The CDR3 covers 16 residues. Unmatched junction bases numbered 6, after V lost 4 bases and J lost 7 bases. Germline CDR1 SGHRS, CDR2 YFSETQ. The CDR3: CASSPGLAGGGNEQFF. The DNA of the CDR3 is TGCGCCAGCAGCCCCGGACTAGCGGGGGGGGGAAATGAGCAGTTCTTC.

The rearrangement joins TRBV28 to TRBJ2-7, with 7 positions matching TRBD1. This CDR3 comprises 14 residues. Per the germline V gene, CDR1 is MDHEN and CDR2 is SYDVKM. J gave up 2 bases and V 4 bases, and 5 bases lay outside the gene matches. Written as DNA, the CDR3 is TGTGCCAGCAGTTCGGGACAGCTACCCTACGAGCAGTACGTC. This translates into CASSSGQLPYEQYV.

In this sample, this clone turned up a few times. The chain carries TRBV5-1 and TRBJ1-3; TRBD1 is a possible D gene (5 bases). Between the trimmed V and J ends, which lost 0 bases and 2 bases, there was a span of 9 bases. CDR3 length equals 15 residues. Germline CDR1 is SGHRS and CDR2 is YFSETQ. CDR3 sequence reads: CASSLGGTAGNTIYF. CDR3 in DNA: TGCGCCAGCAGCTTGGGCGGGACGGCTGGAAACACCATATATTTT.

This clone was seen more than once but under ten times. The V call is TRBV7-2, the J call TRBJ2-3, with no clear D. Germline CDR1 SGHTA, CDR2 FQGNSA. CDR3 length: 13 residues. Trimming cost V 4 bases and J 7 bases, with 12 bases left between them. The DNA of the CDR3 is TGTGCCAGCAGCTCCCCCGTAGTGAATACGCAGTATTTT. It translates to CASSSPVVNTQYF.

This clone was recorded once. The V gene is TRBV7-2, the J gene TRBJ1-5; D may be TRBD1 (6 bases). This CDR3 contains 18 residues. V was trimmed by 3 bases and J by 0 bases, leaving 18 bases between them. CDR1 and CDR2 from the germline V gene are SGHTA and FQGNSA. CDR3 amino acids: CASSFRGHMIYSNQPQHF. The CDR3 DNA reads as TGTGCCAGCAGCTTCAGGGGACATATGATCTATAGCAATCAGCCCCAGCATTTT.

The chain is built from TRBV6-5 and TRBJ1-2; 9 bases are shared with TRBD1. After removal of 4 bases from V and 10 bases from J, the junction contained 10 bases not matched to a gene. The CDR3 has 14 residues. Germline V lookup: CDR1 MNHEY, CDR2 SVGAGI. CDR3 amino acids: CASSCRDRATIYTF. The CDR3 region has the DNA TGTGCCAGCAGTTGCCGGGACAGGGCGACCATCTACACCTTC.

This clone was observed once. The DNA of the CDR3 is TGTGCCAGTAGTCCCCGGGGGAGTCGGGAAGCTTTCTTT. Its translation: CASSPRGSREAFF. The rearrangement links TRBV19 to TRBJ1-1, with D tentatively TRBD1 (5 bases). The V end was cut by 5 bases, the J end by 8 bases, with 15 bases between. CDR1 is LNHDA, CDR2 SQIVND, per germline (reference sequence). The CDR3 runs to 13 residues. Drawing the rest from reference TRBV19 and TRBJ1-1, the complete variable domain is DGGITQSPKYLFRKEGQNVTLSCEQNLNHDAMYWYRQDPGQGLRLIYYSQIVNDFQKGDIAEGYSVSREKKESFPLTVTSAQKNPTAFYLCASSPRGSREAFFGQGTRLTVV.

This clone was detected once. This sequence joins TRBV7-8 and TRBJ2-7, with 12 bases matching TRBD1. This CDR3 region has 17 residues. The germline gives CDR1 SGHVS, CDR2 FQNEAQ. The trim removed 4 bases at V and 9 bases at J, leaving 16 bases unmatched. The CDR3 sequence: CASSSITGTGGPVAQYV. As DNA, the CDR3 is TGTGCCAGCAGCTCCATCACCGGGACAGGGGGCCCAGTGGCGCAGTACGTC.

Comment on this clone: At one end the junction does not follow the germline gene, possibly because of a read error. The chain is built from TRBV27 and TRBJ2-4; no firm D call. This CDR3 is built from 14 residues. From germline, CDR1 is MNHEY and CDR2 SMNVEV (reference sequence). CDR3 protein: CASAYERAKNSQYF. Here the CDR3 DNA reads TGTGCCAGCGCATATGAAAGAGCCAAAAACAGTCAGTACTTC.